This T cell receptor (beta chain) was retrieved from a study of blood T cell repertoires in COVID-19. Study overall: PBMCs, B-cell-depleted T cells, or T cells provided the cDNA or gDNA that made up the material.

Under the authors' procedure: Estimation of nucleated cell counts was performed using reference gene primer amplification. Measured with immunoSEQ multiplex PCR; TCRdb has only the in-frame clones, and not every one. V, J and clone size are taken as reported in that table, and D and trimming were inferred from the DNA itself. The top ten clones hold just over 2.5% of a sample with roughly 200,000 clones, about 87% of them seen once. Participants were placed into cohorts based on the clinical history they reported. Germline trimming cut 3 bases from V and 2 bases from J; bases unmatched to any gene: 12. The CDR3 spans 17 residues. The germline V gene encodes CDR1 SGHRS and CDR2 YFSETQ.

Source material: PBMCs or T cells enriched from blood (not recorded which). The sequence derives from a young woman who had recovered from COVID-19. V gene TRBV5-1 combines with J gene TRBJ2-7; 9 bases line up with TRBD1. The CDR3 is CASSSLPGQGYPYEQYF. Written as DNA, the CDR3 is TGCGCCAGCAGCTCACTGCCCGGACAGGGGTATCCCTACGAGCAGTACTTC.